This passage covers 30 T cell receptor beta chains from one sample sequenced in a study of T cells in Graves' hyperthyroidism and ophthalmopathy. Amplified regions were TCR beta CDR3 sequences from RNA transcripts. In the first-round RT-PCR of the TCR CDR3, the HTBI primer set was used. From the multiplex PCR reads, TCRdb called clonotypes with MiXCR, one entry per CDR3 protein. The table has approximately 610,000 distinct CDR3 sequences, about a sixth seen once. The sequenced sample was blood. The receptors derive from a woman aged 18-29 years with Graves' hyperthyroidism.

The sample holds many counts of this clonotype. CDR3 protein: CASSDPAGTTGELFF. CDR3 sequence (DNA): TGTGCCAGCAGTGACCCCGCAGGGACGACCGGGGAGCTGTTTTTT. The chain uses TRBV2 and TRBJ2-2; possibly TRBD1 or TRBD2 for D (5 bases each). The V gene's germline CDR1 is SNHLY and CDR2 FYNNEI. This CDR3 comprises 15 residues. Trimming left V 3 bases short and J 5 bases short, with 13 bases between.

The V call is TRBV7-9, the J call TRBJ1-6, with 7 bases fitting TRBD1. Germline V gives CDR1 SEHNR, CDR2 FQNEAQ (reference sequence). The junction had 9 bases not matched to a gene; V was cut back by 5 bases and J by 2 bases. There are 17 residues in the CDR3. This CDR3 is CASSKRQGDPYNSPLHF. Written as DNA, the CDR3 is TGTGCCAGCAGCAAGCGACAGGGAGACCCCTATAATTCACCCCTCCACTTT.

Many counts were recorded for this clonotype. V gene TRBV28 combines with J gene TRBJ2-7; D is possibly TRBD2 (5 bases). Germline lookup yields CDR1 MDHEN and CDR2 SYDVKM. CDR3 length equals 14 residues. Trimming took 7 bases from V and 2 from J, leaving 15 bases between them. The CDR3 nucleotides read TGTGCCAGCACCGCGGGCCCCGGGCCCTACGAGCAGTACTTC. As protein: CASTAGPGPYEQYF.

This clonotype was found a few times. The chain is built from TRBV5-1 and TRBJ1-3, with no clear D. The germline V and J ends were trimmed by 6 bases and 1 base, with 23 bases remaining between them. Germline loops: CDR1 SGHRS, CDR2 YFSETQ. CDR3 length equals 18 residues. CDR3 DNA: TGCGCCAGCACCCGATACAGCTTAGGTTCTCCTTCTGGAAACACCATATATTTT. It is translated as CASTRYSLGSPSGNTIYF.

This clonotype was observed a few times. This chain connects TRBV12-3 or TRBV12-4 to TRBJ1-5; the D gene is possibly TRBD1 (6 bases). CDR3 length equals 15 residues. Trimming left V 3 bases short and J 6 bases short, with 15 bases between. In nucleotides, the CDR3 is TGTGCCAGCAGTTTTTCAGGGGCGATTAGTCAGCCCCAGCATTTT. It yields the protein CASSFSGAISQPQHF.

The chain links TRBV11-3 to TRBJ2-3; 9 nucleotides line up with TRBD1. The CDR3 is made up of 15 amino acids. Germline lookup yields CDR1 SGHNT and CDR2 YENEEA. V lost 5 bases to trimming and J lost 3 bases; unmatched junction nucleotides: 6. CDR3 DNA sequence: TGTGCCAGCAGCCCGGGACAGGGTCATACAGATACGCAGTATTTT. It is translated as CASSPGQGHTDTQYF.

The V gene is TRBV25-1, the J gene TRBJ1-3; D gene unclear. Deletions cut 4 bases from V and 0 bases from J, with 13 bases between. This CDR3 comprises 16 residues. The germline gives CDR1 MGHDK, CDR2 SYGVNS. Here the CDR3 reads CASSAKDGFSGNTIYF. CDR3 DNA sequence: TGTGCCAGCAGTGCAAAGGACGGATTCTCTGGAAACACCATATATTTT.

This chain links TRBV5-1 with TRBJ1-2, with 9 bases fitting TRBD1. V was clipped by 4 bases and J by 7 bases; unmatched bases: 8. Germline V gives CDR1 SGHRS, CDR2 YFSETQ. The CDR3 is 14 amino acids. The CDR3 nucleotides are TGCGCCAGCAGCCCGGGACAGGGTTTTAGTGGCTACACCTTC. Translated: CASSPGQGFSGYTF.

The rearrangement links TRBV4-2 to TRBJ2-7; the match to TRBD2 covers 12 bases. V dropped 0 bases and J dropped 7; count of bases not matched to a gene: 13. Germline-derived CDR1 and CDR2 are LGHNA and YNFKEQ. There are 18 residues in the CDR3. CDR3 residues: CASSQDWASGGAMGEQYF. CDR3 in DNA: TGTGCCAGCAGCCAAGATTGGGCTAGCGGGGGGGCGATGGGTGAGCAGTACTTC.

This clonotype was found many times. The chain uses TRBV12-3 or TRBV12-4 and TRBJ2-7; 9 bases match TRBD2. The V and J ends lost 2 bases and 2 bases, in that order; junction bases with no gene match: 7. The CDR3 has 16 amino acids. CDR3 DNA sequence: TGTGCCAGCAGTTTAAGGTTAGCGGGGGCCACCTACGAGCAGTACTTC. Amino acid sequence: CASSLRLAGATYEQYF.

This clonotype has a count of ten or more. The V and J genes are TRBV11-2 and TRBJ2-1; no clear D. V shed 0 bases and J shed 4 bases, with 16 bases lying between them. The CDR3 sequence is 17 residues long. Germline V gene data show CDR1 as SGHAT and CDR2 as FQNNGV. This chain's CDR3 is CASSLDGESAQYNEQFF. CDR3 sequence (DNA): TGTGCCAGCAGCTTAGATGGAGAGAGCGCCCAGTACAATGAGCAGTTCTTC.

This chain links TRBV28 with TRBJ2-5, with D maybe TRBD2 (5 bases). The V gene's germline CDR1 is MDHEN and CDR2 SYDVKM. V was trimmed by 7 bases and J by 3 bases, leaving 6 bases between them. The CDR3 is made up of 11 amino acids. CDR3 amino acids: CASKLEETQYF. CDR3 bases: TGTGCCAGCAAACTAGAAGAGACCCAGTACTTC. The whole variable domain, remainder taken from reference TRBV28 and TRBJ2-5, is DVKVTQSSRYLVKRTGEKVFLECVQDMDHENMFWYRQDPGLGLRLIYFSYDVKMKEKGDIPEGYSVSREKKERFSLILESASTNQTSMYLCASKLEETQYFGPGTRLLVL.

This clonotype was seen ten or more times. The V gene is TRBV2, the J gene TRBJ2-7; D uncertain. The ends were cut back, 5 bases at V and 4 bases at J, with 9 bases in the middle. CDR1 is SNHLY and CDR2 is FYNNEI in the germline V gene. The CDR3 consists of 12 residues. CDR3 sequence (DNA): TGTGCCAGCAGTTACGACCAATACGAGCAGTACTTC. This gives the protein CASSYDQYEQYF.

The chain is built from TRBV4-1 and TRBJ2-5; the match to TRBD1 covers 7 bases. In germline, CDR1 is MGHRA, CDR2 YSYEKL. J gave up 14 bases and V 1 base, and 4 bases lay outside the gene matches. This CDR3 comprises 11 residues. The CDR3 loop is CASSQGQGYYF. The CDR3 bases are TGCGCCAGCAGCCAAGGACAGGGATATTACTTC.

In its sample, this clonotype was seen many times. This chain joins TRBV20-1 and TRBJ2-1; maybe TRBD2 (6 bases). Germline V CDR1 and CDR2: DFQATT, SNEGSKA (reference sequence). The V gene lost 0 bases and the J gene lost 7 bases, with 16 bases spanning the gap. There are 15 residues in the CDR3. The CDR3 here is CSARDLAPRENEQFF. CDR3 nucleotide sequence: TGCAGTGCTAGAGATTTAGCACCACGGGAGAATGAGCAGTTCTTC.

This clonotype was recorded at least ten times. The rearrangement links TRBV30 to TRBJ2-1; D call uncertain. The CDR3 spans 13 residues. CDR1 GTSNPN and CDR2 SVGIG come from the germline V gene (reference sequence). Trimming removed 5 bases from V and 1 base from J, with 9 bases in between. The CDR3, as DNA: TGTGCCTGGGAGAGTGGGTCCTACAATGAGCAGTTCTTC. As protein: CAWESGSYNEQFF.

This clonotype was seen at least ten times. The chain couples TRBV28 to TRBJ2-5; D is perhaps TRBD2 (5 bases). V was clipped by 6 bases and J by 4 bases, with 18 bases between them. This CDR3 is 15 amino acids long. Germline values: CDR1 MDHEN, CDR2 SYDVKM. CDR3 region: CASRLGFGVRETQYF. CDR3 coding DNA: TGTGCCAGCAGGCTGGGGTTCGGGGTCCGAGAGACCCAGTACTTC. Based on the CDR3 plus reference TRBV28 and TRBJ2-5, the full variable domain is DVKVTQSSRYLVKRTGEKVFLECVQDMDHENMFWYRQDPGLGLRLIYFSYDVKMKEKGDIPEGYSVSREKKERFSLILESASTNQTSMYLCASRLGFGVRETQYFGPGTRLLVL.

This clonotype came up many times. The V gene is TRBV12-3 or TRBV12-4, the J gene TRBJ1-5; 7 bases line up with TRBD1. Trimming took 6 bases from V and 0 from J; bases not matched to a gene: 5. The CDR3 contains 15 residues. The CDR3, as DNA: TGTGCCAGCAGGGCAGGGGGGGATAGCAATCAGCCCCAGCATTTT. Translation: CASRAGGDSNQPQHF.

The chain joins TRBV14 to TRBJ1-1; D perhaps matches TRBD1 (6 bases). V was trimmed by 5 bases and J by 6 bases, leaving 13 bases between them. The CDR3 totals 13 residues. Germline CDR1 reads SGHDN; CDR2 reads FVKESK. The CDR3, as DNA: TGTGCCAGCAGCGTTTGGGGGCAGCCTGAAGCTTTCTTT. Translating it yields CASSVWGQPEAFF. The variable domain in full, completed from reference TRBV14 and TRBJ1-1, reads EAGVTQFPSHSVIEKGQTVTLRCDPISGHDNLYWYRRVMGKEIKFLLHFVKESKQDESGMPNNRFLAERTGGTYSTLKVQPAELEDSGVYFCASSVWGQPEAFFGQGTRLTVV.

This clonotype has ten or more counts. The chain couples TRBV12-3 or TRBV12-4 to TRBJ1-2; 7 bases line up with TRBD1. With 7 bases clipped from V and 2 bases from J, the junction kept 4 bases outside the gene matches. The CDR3 has 13 residues. The CDR3 here is CASTSTGNYGYTF. For the CDR3, the DNA is TGTGCCAGCACCTCGACAGGGAACTATGGCTACACCTTC.

As concerns this clonotype: Being one base from a much bigger clone, this may be a read error. The chain couples TRBV29-1 to TRBJ2-7; D may match TRBD1 or TRBD2 (6 bases each). Germline V gene lookup returns CDR1 SQVTM and CDR2 ANQGSEA. The CDR3 spans 12 residues. V shed 7 bases and J shed 7 bases, with 17 bases lying between them. CDR3 sequence (DNA): TGCAGCGCTGGGGGCCGGGGGTCGGAGCAGTACTTC. Protein product: CSAGGRGSEQYF.

This chain links TRBV19 with TRBJ2-2; D uncertain. Trimming removed 4 bases from V and 4 bases from J, with 7 bases in between. CDR1 and CDR2 from the germline V gene are LNHDA and SQIVND (reference sequence). The CDR3 totals 13 residues. CDR3 region: CASSNVGTGELFF. DNA for the CDR3: TGTGCCAGTAGTAATGTGGGCACCGGGGAGCTGTTTTTT.

This rearrangement joins TRBV10-1 to TRBJ1-2; the D is unclear. The CDR3 sequence is 13 residues long. From germline, CDR1 is WNHNN and CDR2 SYGVQD (reference sequence). V was pared by 5 bases and J by 0 bases, with 7 bases between. In DNA form, the CDR3 reads TGCGCCAGCAGTCAGGAAACTAACTATGGCTACACCTTC. The encoded protein is CASSQETNYGYTF.

In this sample, this clonotype turned up many times. The rearrangement uses TRBV6-1 and TRBJ1-5; TRBD1 agrees at 7 bases. J gave up 2 bases and V 8 bases, and 3 bases lay outside the gene matches. Germline assignment: CDR1 MNHNS and CDR2 SASEGT. This CDR3 comprises 13 residues. The CDR3 DNA follows: TGTGCCAGCTGGGACAGCCGCAATCAGCCCCAGCATTTT. Translating gives CASWDSRNQPQHF.

This clonotype showed up just a few times. The V gene is TRBV7-9, the J gene TRBJ2-7; 11 positions match TRBD1. The junction had 7 bases not matched to a gene; V was cut back by 6 bases and J by 6 bases. CDR3 length: 14 residues. Germline V CDR1 and CDR2: SEHNR, FQNEAQ (reference sequence). CDR3 DNA sequence: TGTGCCAGCAGTTTTGGACAGGGGGCTATCGAGCAGTACTTC. It encodes CASSFGQGAIEQYF.

In this sample, this clonotype turned up many times. The chain employs TRBV4-3 and TRBJ2-5; 11 bases align to TRBD2. Germline V lookup: CDR1 LGHNA, CDR2 YSLEER. The length of the CDR3 is 16 residues. The ends lost 3 bases at V and 2 bases at J; junction bases unmatched: 5. CDR3 in amino acids: CASSHTLAGDQETQYF. The CDR3 nucleotides are TGCGCCAGCAGCCACACACTAGCGGGGGATCAAGAGACCCAGTACTTC.

V usage is TRBV14 and J usage is TRBJ2-7; 15 positions agree with TRBD2. The germline CDR1 and CDR2 sequences are SGHDN and FVKESK. The CDR3 is 16 amino acids. The trim removed 3 bases at V and 6 bases at J, leaving 6 bases unmatched. This chain's CDR3 is CASSHAGTSGRLEQYF. As DNA, the CDR3 is TGTGCCAGCAGCCACGCTGGGACTAGCGGGAGGCTCGAGCAGTACTTC.

This sequence joins TRBV7-6 and TRBJ1-1, with a tentative D call TRBD1 (6 bases). There are 13 residues in the CDR3. The V gene lost 1 base and the J gene lost 7 bases, with 10 bases spanning the gap. The germline V gene encodes CDR1 SGHVS and CDR2 FNYEAQ. The CDR3 nucleotides are TGTGCCAGCAGCTTAGAGGGGGGAAGTGAAGCTTTCTTT. This sequence encodes CASSLEGGSEAFF.

In this sample, this clonotype turned up many times. V is TRBV5-1 and J is TRBJ2-7; 9 nucleotides line up with TRBD1. The CDR3 has 13 amino acids. The J segment lost 6 bases and the V segment lost 5 bases, leaving 6 bases of the junction unmatched. Germline values: CDR1 SGHRS, CDR2 YFSETQ. CDR3 DNA sequence: TGCGCCAGCAGAAAAACAGGGGGCAGCGAGCAGTACTTC. It translates to CASRKTGGSEQYF. The entire variable domain, with the rest obtained from reference TRBV5-1 and TRBJ2-7, is as follows: KAGVTQTPRYLIKTRGQQVTLSCSPISGHRSVSWYQQTPGQGLQFLFEYFSETQRNKGNFPGRFSGRQFSNSRSEMNVSTLELGDSALYLCASRKTGGSEQYFGPGTRLTVT.

V and J are TRBV7-3 and TRBJ2-5, with 8 positions matching TRBD2. V trimming: 2 bases; J trimming: 1 base; junction bases outside the gene matches: 6. Per germline, CDR1 SGHTA and CDR2 FQGTGA. The CDR3 spans 16 residues. Written as DNA, the CDR3 is TGTGCCAGCAGCTTAGGAATAGCGGGGTTCCAAGAGACCCAGTACTTC. Translated, it gives CASSLGIAGFQETQYF.